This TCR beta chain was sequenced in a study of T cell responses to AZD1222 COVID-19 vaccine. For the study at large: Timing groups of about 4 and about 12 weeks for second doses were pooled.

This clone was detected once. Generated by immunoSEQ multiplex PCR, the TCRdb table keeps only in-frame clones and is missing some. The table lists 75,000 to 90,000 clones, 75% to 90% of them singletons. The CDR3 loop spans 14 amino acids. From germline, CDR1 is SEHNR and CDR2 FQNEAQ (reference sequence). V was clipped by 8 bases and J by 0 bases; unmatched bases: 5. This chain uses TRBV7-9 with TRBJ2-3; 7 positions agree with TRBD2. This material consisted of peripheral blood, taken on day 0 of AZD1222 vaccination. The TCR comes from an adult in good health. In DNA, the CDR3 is TGTGCCAGCCAGCGGGGCTTTAGCACAGATACGCAGTATTTT. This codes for CASQRGFSTDTQYF.